The next 9 T cell receptor beta chains were all read from a single sample in a study of cytomegalovirus exposure and HLA in healthy donors (dated by TCRdb to 2017 to 2019). The library was produced with the immunoSEQ multiplex PCR assay. For the multiplex PCR, a mixture combining 60 forward primers for TCR Vbeta segments and 13 reverse primers for TCR Jbeta segments was used. Imported from immuneACCESS, the table was reduced by TCRdb to in-frame sequences with V and J called. These copies leave out some clones; in studies compared against another copy, an unresolved V gene accounts for under half, and the cause of the remainder is not known. This sample lists about 150,000 clones; around 68% were detected once. Of the sample, under 11% falls within the top ten clones. The specimen was PBMCs. All receptors derive from a young man in good health and CMV-seropositive.

The rearrangement uses TRBV18 and TRBJ2-6; 8 bases fit TRBD1. The CDR3 extends over 19 amino acids. From germline, CDR1 is KGHSH and CDR2 LQKENI. With 3 bases clipped from V and 1 base from J, the junction kept 11 bases outside the gene matches. The CDR3 region is CASSPKVGQGTSGANVLTF. The CDR3 DNA reads as TGTGCCAGCTCACCGAAAGTAGGACAGGGTACATCTGGGGCCAACGTCCTGACTTTC.

V gene TRBV6-1 combines with J gene TRBJ2-3; 9 nucleotides align to TRBD2. The V segment lost 4 bases and the J segment 2 bases; nucleotides outside the gene matches: 7. Per the germline V gene, CDR1 is MNHNS and CDR2 is SASEGT. The CDR3 is made up of 16 amino acids. CDR3 residues: CASSVTSGHLTDTQYF. For the CDR3, the DNA is TGTGCCAGCAGTGTGACTAGCGGACATCTCACAGATACGCAGTATTTT.

This rearrangement joins TRBV4-1 to TRBJ1-2, with 7 bases identical to TRBD1. The CDR3 extends over 17 amino acids. Germline CDR1 MGHRA, CDR2 YSYEKL. V dropped 5 bases and J dropped 7; count of bases not matched to a gene: 19. The CDR3 reads CASSFIVQPRQGGGYTF. As DNA, the CDR3 is TGCGCCAGCAGCTTCATTGTCCAGCCTCGACAGGGAGGTGGCTACACCTTC.

CDR3 DNA: TGTGCCAGCAGCCCGACGGGGGGGCGAGAGACCCAGTACTTC. Protein product: CASSPTGGRETQYF. The chain carries TRBV21-1 and TRBJ2-5; the listed D gene, TRBD2, was not tested against the DNA. TRBV21-1 is a pseudogene. There are 14 residues in the CDR3.

The rearrangement uses TRBV28 and TRBJ2-7, with 7 bases matching TRBD2. J was trimmed by 3 bases and V by 7 bases; bases with no gene match: 6. The germline CDR1 and CDR2 sequences are MDHEN and SYDVKM. CDR3 length: 13 amino acids. The CDR3, as DNA: TGTGCCAGCACGGGGCGGGAGATCTACGAGCAGTACTTC. As protein: CASTGREIYEQYF.

The rearrangement uses TRBV19 and TRBJ1-2; 8 nucleotides line up with TRBD1. The V gene end was trimmed by 7 bases and the J gene end by 8 bases; junction bases not matched to a gene: 9. Germline V CDR1 and CDR2: LNHDA, SQIVND (reference sequence). There are 13 residues in the CDR3. The CDR3 reads CASTGQGNGGYTF. DNA of the CDR3: TGTGCCAGTACCGGACAGGGAAATGGCGGCTACACCTTC.

Comments on this clone: A junction end diverges from the germline sequence, so it may reflect a read error. The chain links TRBV6-5 to TRBJ1-5; a possible D gene is TRBD1 (5 bases). Germline V CDR1 and CDR2: MNHEY, SVGAGI. The CDR3 consists of 14 residues. The CDR3: CASSSTGKNQPQHF. CDR3 DNA sequence: TGTGCCAGCAGTAGCACAGGAAAAAATCAACCCCAGCATTTT.

This clone was picked up a small number of times. The chain has TRBV5-1 and TRBJ2-7; 8 positions agree with TRBD1. From germline, CDR1 is SGHRS and CDR2 YFSETQ. The CDR3 is 17 residues long. In nucleotides, the CDR3 is TGCGTCAGTACTTGGGGGGACGGGGACAGGTATCCCTACGAGCAGTACTTC. Amino acids: CVSTWGDGDRYPYEQYF.

This rearrangement joins TRBV7-3 to TRBJ1-1; a possible D gene is TRBD1 (6 bases). Trimming left V 5 bases short and J 4 bases short, with 17 bases between. This CDR3 comprises 15 residues. Germline lookup yields CDR1 SGHTA and CDR2 FQGTGA. The CDR3 protein is CASSLQSGEGTEAFF. The CDR3 DNA follows: TGTGCCAGCAGCCTACAATCAGGGGAGGGCACTGAAGCTTTCTTT.